This T cell receptor beta chain derives from a study of control samples from healthy donors and cancer patients. The assay was immunoSEQ multiplex PCR, and TCRdb's table has in-frame clones only and misses some. The sample contains some 120,000 clones, around 90% of which appear only once. The CDR3 spans 15 residues. V was pared by 1 base and J by 2 bases, with 3 bases of the junction left unmatched. Germline CDR1 and CDR2: MGHRA and YSYEKL. This chain joins TRBV4-1 and TRBJ1-2; 8 bases fit TRBD1. The origin of this receptor is a man younger than 35 in good health. Sample: blood. CDR3 sequence reads: CASSQVDRGNYGYTF. In DNA form, the CDR3 reads TGCGCCAGCAGCCAAGTAGACAGGGGAAACTATGGCTACACCTTC.